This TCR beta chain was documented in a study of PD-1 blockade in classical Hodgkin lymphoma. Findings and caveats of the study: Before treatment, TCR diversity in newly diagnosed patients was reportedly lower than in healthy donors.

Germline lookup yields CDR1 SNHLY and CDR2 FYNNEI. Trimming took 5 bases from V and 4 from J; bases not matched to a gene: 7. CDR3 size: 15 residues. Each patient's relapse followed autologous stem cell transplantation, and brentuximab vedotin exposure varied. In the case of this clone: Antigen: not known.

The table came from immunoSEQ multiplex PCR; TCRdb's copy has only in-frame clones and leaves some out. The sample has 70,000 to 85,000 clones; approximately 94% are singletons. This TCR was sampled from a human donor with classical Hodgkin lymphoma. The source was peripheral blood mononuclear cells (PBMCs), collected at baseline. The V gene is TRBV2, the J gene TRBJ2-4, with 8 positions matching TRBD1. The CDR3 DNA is TGTGCCAGCAGTTACATAGGACAGGGAAAAAACATTCAGTACTTC. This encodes CASSYIGQGKNIQYF.